Presented here are 16 T cell receptor beta chains from one specimen sequenced in a study of cytomegalovirus exposure and HLA in healthy donors. Clones were read by immunoSEQ multiplex PCR, and TCRdb kept only the in-frame ones, dropping some. The sample lists some 150,000 clones, around nine tenths seen once, with 2.5% to 4% in the top ten. The sample consisted of PBMCs. The receptors shown here come from a woman younger than 30 in good health and CMV-seropositive.

The gene calls are TRBV21-1 and TRBJ2-4; the D segment call TRBD1 is taken from the table without a DNA check. TRBV21-1 is an annotated pseudogene. CDR3 size: 18 residues. CDR3 region: CASSKRPRDSLAKNIQYF. The CDR3 DNA reads as TGTGCCAGCAGCAAACGACCCCGGGACAGCCTAGCCAAAAACATTCAGTACTTC.

The CDR3 nucleotides read TGCGCCAGCAGCTTGGAGGGGGTCTCGTACGGGGAGCTGTTTTTT. Translation gives CASSLEGVSYGELFF. This chain joins TRBV5-1 and TRBJ2-2; D is perhaps TRBD1 (6 bases). Germline V gene sequence: CDR1 SGHRS, CDR2 YFSETQ. Trimming took 0 bases from V and 7 from J, leaving 13 bases between them. The CDR3 loop spans 15 amino acids. The whole variable domain, filled in from reference TRBV5-1 and TRBJ2-2, reads KAGVTQTPRYLIKTRGQQVTLSCSPISGHRSVSWYQQTPGQGLQFLFEYFSETQRNKGNFPGRFSGRQFSNSRSEMNVSTLELGDSALYLCASSLEGVSYGELFFGEGSRLTVL.

In DNA form, the CDR3 reads TGTGCCAGCACCGAAGACAGGGGATTGGGTGGCTACACCTTC. Protein sequence: CASTEDRGLGGYTF. The rearrangement joins TRBV6-1 to TRBJ1-2; TRBD1 matches at 8 bases. Germline CDR1 MNHNS, CDR2 SASEGT. The CDR3 has 14 amino acids. V was pared by 7 bases and J by 7 bases, with 11 bases of the junction left unmatched.

This clone was detected only once. The V gene is TRBV30, the J gene TRBJ2-7; 8 positions match TRBD1. This CDR3 contains 14 residues. Trimming cost V 8 bases and J 1 base; bases outside gene matches: 10. Germline values: CDR1 GTSNPN, CDR2 SVGIG (reference sequence). The CDR3 here is CAGNSDRASYEQYF. For the CDR3, the DNA is TGTGCCGGGAACTCGGACAGGGCTTCCTACGAGCAGTACTTC.

DNA of the CDR3: TGTGCCAGCAGTGGATTGCGGGAGGGCGAGCAGTACTTC. Translation: CASSGLREGEQYF. The V call is TRBV6-1, the J call TRBJ2-7, with 9 bases lining up with TRBD2. After removal of 4 bases from V and 6 bases from J, the junction contained 4 bases not matched to a gene. This CDR3 spans 13 amino acids. CDR1 MNHNS and CDR2 SASEGT come from the germline V gene.

This clone was picked up a small number of times. The V call is TRBV15, the J call TRBJ1-2; D unclear. Per the germline V gene, CDR1 is LNHNV and CDR2 is YYDKDF (reference sequence). Deletions cut 1 base from V and 8 bases from J, with 14 bases between. CDR3 size: 14 residues. The DNA of the CDR3 is TGTGCCACCAGCAGAGGAGGTCCATCGCGCGGCTACACCTTC. Translation: CATSRGGPSRGYTF. The variable domain in full, with the rest retrieved from reference TRBV15 and TRBJ1-2, is DAMVIQNPRYQVTQFGKPVTLSCSQTLNHNVMYWYQQKSSQAPKLLFHYYDKDFNNEADTPDNFQSRRPNTSFCFLDIRSPGLGDTAMYLCATSRGGPSRGYTFGSGTRLTVV.

This clone was found a few times. The rearrangement joins TRBV21-1 to TRBJ2-7; the D call of TRBD1 is as the table states it, not checked on the DNA. TRBV21-1 constitutes a pseudogene. The CDR3 has 16 residues. DNA of the CDR3: TGTGCCAGCAGCAAAGCGGGACAGGGCCAAACCTACGAGCAGTACTTC. Translating it yields CASSKAGQGQTYEQYF.

The chain recombines TRBV10-1 with TRBJ2-7, with a weak D call TRBD2 (5 bases). Trimming took off 2 bases at V and 5 bases at J, with 10 bases between the two ends. CDR3 length: 13 residues. CDR1 is WNHNN, CDR2 SYGVQD, per germline (reference sequence). The CDR3 here is CASSEAGRHEQYF. The CDR3 nucleotides read TGCGCCAGCAGTGAGGCGGGCAGGCACGAGCAGTACTTC.

The chain uses TRBV19 and TRBJ1-1, with 7 bases lining up with TRBD1. The V segment lost 1 base and the J segment 3 bases; nucleotides outside the gene matches: 11. This CDR3 has 17 amino acids. Per germline, CDR1 LNHDA and CDR2 SQIVND (reference sequence). CDR3: CASSIVAGGSRDTEAFF. The CDR3 coding sequence is TGTGCCAGTAGTATAGTTGCAGGGGGGTCGAGAGACACTGAAGCTTTCTTT.

The chain combines TRBV11-3 with TRBJ2-5; possible D gene TRBD1, 6 bases. The germline V gene encodes CDR1 SGHNT and CDR2 YENEEA. This CDR3 has 12 residues. V was cut by 5 bases and J by 9 bases, with 13 bases left in between. The CDR3 region is CASSRQEAAQYF. Written as DNA, the CDR3 is TGTGCCAGCAGCCGACAGGAGGCGGCCCAGTACTTC.

The count of this clone is one. The chain is built from TRBV5-5 and TRBJ1-3, with D perhaps TRBD1 (5 bases). The CDR3 runs to 18 residues. V was trimmed by 2 bases and J by 1 base, leaving 19 bases between them. The germline V gene encodes CDR1 SGHKS and CDR2 YYEKEE (reference sequence). The DNA for the CDR3 is TGTGCCAGCAGCTTTCGACTCAGGGTGACACTTTCTGGAAACACCATATATTTT. Its protein is CASSFRLRVTLSGNTIYF.

The rearrangement joins TRBV7-9 to TRBJ2-1; TRBD2 matches at 12 bases. The V segment lost 1 base and the J segment 8 bases; nucleotides outside the gene matches: 3. Germline V gene sequence: CDR1 SEHNR, CDR2 FQNEAQ (reference sequence). This CDR3 has 15 amino acids. The CDR3 spells CASSLGLAGVDEQFF. The CDR3 nucleotides are TGTGCCAGCAGCTTAGGACTAGCGGGAGTGGATGAGCAGTTCTTC.

This clone is a singleton in its sample. V usage is TRBV5-6 and J usage is TRBJ2-1; 7 bases agree with TRBD2. This CDR3 comprises 16 residues. Unmatched junction bases numbered 10, after V lost 1 base and J lost 6 bases. Germline V CDR1 and CDR2: SGHDT, YYEEEE. Here the CDR3 reads CASSLWTSPFLNEQFF. The CDR3 DNA follows: TGTGCCAGCAGCTTGTGGACTAGTCCTTTTCTCAATGAGCAGTTCTTC. Full variable domain (missing parts from reference TRBV5-6 and TRBJ2-1): DAGVTQSPTHLIKTRGQQVTLRCSPKSGHDTVSWYQQALGQGPQFIFQYYEEEERQRGNFPDRFSGHQFPNYSSELNVNALLLGDSALYLCASSLWTSPFLNEQFFGPGTRLTVL.

The chain recombines TRBV28 with TRBJ2-7, with TRBD1 matching 9 bases. This CDR3 has 15 residues. J gave up 6 bases and V 4 bases, and 10 bases lay outside the gene matches. Germline V CDR1 and CDR2: MDHEN, SYDVKM. The DNA of the CDR3 is TGTGCCAGCAGTTCCAGCCCGGGACAGGGTGCCGAGCAGTACTTC. This codes for CASSSSPGQGAEQYF.

The rearrangement joins TRBV2 to TRBJ2-2, with D perhaps TRBD2 (7 bases). The V end was cut by 1 base, the J end by 5 bases, with 14 bases between. The germline V gene has CDR1 SNHLY and CDR2 FYNNEI. The CDR3 runs to 16 residues. CDR3 nucleotide sequence: TGTGCCAGCAGTGAAGGGCTCAGGGGAGGGACCGGGGAGCTGTTTTTT. Protein: CASSEGLRGGTGELFF.

V usage is TRBV5-1 and J usage is TRBJ2-2; D gene unclear. V shed 4 bases and J shed 5 bases, with 12 bases lying between them. Germline CDR1 reads SGHRS; CDR2 reads YFSETQ. CDR3 length equals 14 residues. Here the CDR3 reads CASSQTQMTGELFF. The CDR3, as DNA: TGCGCCAGCAGCCAAACCCAGATGACCGGGGAGCTGTTTTTT.